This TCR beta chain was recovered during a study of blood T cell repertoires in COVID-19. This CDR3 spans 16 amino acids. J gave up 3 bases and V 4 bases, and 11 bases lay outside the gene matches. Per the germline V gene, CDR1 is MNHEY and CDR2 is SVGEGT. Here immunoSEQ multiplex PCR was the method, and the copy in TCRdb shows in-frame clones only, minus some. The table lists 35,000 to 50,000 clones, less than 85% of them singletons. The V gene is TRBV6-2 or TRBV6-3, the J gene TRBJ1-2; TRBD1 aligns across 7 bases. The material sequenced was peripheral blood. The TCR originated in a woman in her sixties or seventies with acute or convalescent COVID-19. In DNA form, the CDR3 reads TGTGCCAGCAGTTTTTTCACAGGGGTTGAGGACTATGGCTACACCTTC. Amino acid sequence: CASSFFTGVEDYGYTF.